This note documents a single TCR beta chain sequence. Antigen specificity is unknown. Assay: immunoSEQ multiplex PCR; the TCRdb copy retains only in-frame clones and omits some. This table holds 35,000 to 45,000 clones, 80% to 90% found once. These data come from a study of OX40 agonist ivuxolimab in advanced cancers. About the study: The dose-escalation cohort had hepatocellular carcinoma, melanoma, renal cell or head and neck cancer. Study-wide results and caveats: At 0.1 to 3.0 mg/kg and by week 6, clonal expansion occurred in CD4+ and CD8+ blood T cells.

This CDR3 spans 13 amino acids. In germline, CDR1 is SGHRS, CDR2 YFSETQ. Trimming took 0 bases from V and 4 from J, leaving 5 bases between them. The source was CD4+ or CD8+ T cells sorted from blood, collected in a trial of the OX40 agonist ivuxolimab. The sequence derives from an adult with an advanced solid tumor such as melanoma, head and neck, liver or kidney cancer. The chain carries TRBV5-1 and TRBJ1-3; D gene uncertain. DNA for the CDR3: TGCGCCAGCAGCTTGGATCCAGGAAACACCATATATTTT. Amino acids: CASSLDPGNTIYF.